This passage covers 25 T cell receptor beta chains from one sample sequenced in a study of T cells in Graves' hyperthyroidism and ophthalmopathy. Using RNA transcripts as the source, TCR beta CDR3 regions were amplified. The HTBI primer set served for first-round RT-PCR of the TCR CDR3. TCRdb called the multiplex PCR reads again in MiXCR, with one record for every CDR3 protein. The sample shows approximately 690,000 distinct CDR3 sequences, 14% of them seen only once. The material sequenced was blood. Every receptor here comes from a woman aged 50 to 65 with Graves' ophthalmopathy.

The table lists this clonotype with a few counts. The genes are TRBV4-2 and TRBJ1-1; D is undetermined. Per the germline V gene, CDR1 is LGHNA and CDR2 is YNFKEQ. The CDR3 has 15 amino acids. The V gene lost 3 bases and the J gene lost 0 bases, with 11 bases spanning the gap. This chain's CDR3 is CASSQKGRLNTEAFF. Written as DNA, the CDR3 is TGTGCCAGCAGCCAGAAGGGAAGGTTGAACACTGAAGCTTTCTTT.

This clonotype was recorded at least ten times. This sequence joins TRBV18 and TRBJ1-1; D gene uncertain. The germline gives CDR1 KGHSH, CDR2 LQKENI. Trimming shortened V by 1 base and J by 1 base, and 4 bases separated the two germline ends. The CDR3 sequence is 13 residues long. CDR3 region: CASSPQANTEAFF. CDR3 DNA sequence: TGTGCCAGCTCACCACAGGCGAACACTGAAGCTTTCTTT.

This clonotype appeared a few times. The chain links TRBV4-1 to TRBJ2-1; 10 bases align to TRBD1. V shed 2 bases and J 2 bases; nucleotides not matched to a gene: 3. Looked up from germline, CDR1 is MGHRA and CDR2 is YSYEKL. There are 16 residues in the CDR3. The CDR3 spells CASSQRQGAPYNEQFF. The CDR3 DNA follows: TGCGCCAGCAGCCAACGACAGGGGGCACCCTACAATGAGCAGTTCTTC.

As to this clonotype: This may stem from a read error, because a much larger clone lies one nucleotide away. The CDR3 DNA is TGCAGTGCTGAGGCTCGGGGGGGGGACCGGGACACCGGGGAGCTGTTTTTT. Amino acid sequence: CSAEARGGDRDTGELFF. The chain links TRBV20-1 to TRBJ2-2, with 8 bases matching TRBD2. V gave up 5 bases and J gave up 3 bases; unmatched junction bases: 14. The germline CDR1 and CDR2 sequences are DFQATT and SNEGSKA (reference sequence). The CDR3 runs 17 residues.

The chain carries TRBV15 and TRBJ2-3; the match to TRBD2 covers 9 bases. The CDR3 totals 17 residues. The junction had 7 bases not matched to a gene; V was cut back by 1 base and J by 2 bases. Per the germline V gene, CDR1 is LNHNV and CDR2 is YYDKDF (reference sequence). This CDR3 reads CATSRAGLARSTDTQYF. For the CDR3, the DNA is TGTGCCACCAGCAGAGCCGGACTAGCGAGATCCACAGATACGCAGTATTTT.

This chain joins TRBV12-3 or TRBV12-4 and TRBJ2-2; a weak D match, TRBD2 (5 bases). V was trimmed by 0 bases and J by 10 bases, leaving 15 bases between them. The CDR3 runs to 15 residues. The CDR3 is CASSLAGVSLEELFF. For the CDR3, the DNA is TGTGCCAGCAGTTTAGCGGGAGTTTCATTGGAGGAGCTGTTTTTT.

A few counts support this clonotype. The rearrangement links TRBV24-1 to TRBJ1-2; no clear D. The CDR3 runs 13 residues. V was clipped by 3 bases and J by 3 bases, with 7 bases between them. The germline CDR1 and CDR2 sequences are KGHDR and SFDVKD. In nucleotides, the CDR3 is TGTGCCACCAGTGATGAACAGTACTATGGCTACACCTTC. The encoded protein is CATSDEQYYGYTF.

This clonotype occurred many times. The rearrangement joins TRBV30 to TRBJ2-7, with a weak D call TRBD2 (5 bases). This CDR3 contains 11 residues. From germline, CDR1 is GTSNPN and CDR2 SVGIG (reference sequence). CDR3 nucleotide sequence: TGTGCTCAAAGGTCGGGGTACGAGCAGTACTTC. Amino acid sequence: CAQRSGYEQYF.

At least ten counts were recorded for this clonotype. The rearrangement links TRBV7-3 to TRBJ2-5; TRBD1 aligns across 7 bases. The CDR3 is 14 amino acids. Germline V lookup: CDR1 SGHTA, CDR2 FQGTGA. The V and J ends lost 5 bases and 5 bases, in that order; junction bases with no gene match: 8. The CDR3 is CASSPRRDSETQYF. The CDR3 DNA reads TGTGCCAGCAGCCCCCGCCGGGACAGTGAGACCCAGTACTTC.

This clonotype has ten or more counts. This chain links TRBV6-2 or TRBV6-3 with TRBJ2-5; 9 bases agree with TRBD2. The V gene's germline CDR1 is MNHEY and CDR2 SVGEGT. The CDR3 runs to 16 residues. V dropped 0 bases and J dropped 0; count of bases not matched to a gene: 2. The CDR3 is CASSYSEREDQETQYF. The CDR3 DNA is TGTGCCAGCAGTTACTCCGAGCGGGAGGACCAAGAGACCCAGTACTTC.

The rearrangement uses TRBV20-1 and TRBJ2-5; D might be TRBD1 (6 bases). Trimming pared 0 bases from V and 1 base from J, leaving 9 bases between. This CDR3 has 14 residues. Germline lookup yields CDR1 DFQATT and CDR2 SNEGSKA (reference sequence). CDR3 nucleotides: TGCAGTGCTAGAGAATGGGACACCCAAGAGACCCAGTACTTC. Residues: CSAREWDTQETQYF.

This clonotype has at least ten counts. The V call is TRBV20-1, the J call TRBJ2-7; perhaps TRBD2 as D (5 bases). Deletions cut 6 bases from V and 4 bases from J, with 19 bases between. The length of the CDR3 is 14 residues. Germline-derived CDR1 and CDR2 are DFQATT and SNEGSKA (reference sequence). The CDR3: CSAPDTRSSYEQYF. The CDR3 nucleotides are TGCAGTGCGCCCGATACTAGAAGCTCTTACGAGCAGTACTTC.

This clonotype was seen many times. The J gene is TRBJ2-1, the V gene TRBV12-3 or TRBV12-4, with D perhaps TRBD2 (5 bases). This CDR3 contains 16 residues. Trimming took off 5 bases at V and 0 bases at J, with 14 bases between the two ends. The chain's CDR3 is CASSPYIGSSYNEQFF. CDR3 coding DNA: TGTGCCAGCAGTCCGTACATTGGGAGCTCCTACAATGAGCAGTTCTTC.

This clonotype was seen ten or more times. This sequence joins TRBV15 and TRBJ1-1; maybe TRBD1 (5 bases). V lost 3 bases and J 5 bases, leaving 16 bases between the germline ends. Germline CDR1 is LNHNV and CDR2 is YYDKDF (reference sequence). CDR3 length: 15 amino acids. CDR3 in amino acids: CATSRERGGRTEAFF. The CDR3 region has the DNA TGTGCCACCAGCAGGGAAAGGGGCGGAAGAACTGAAGCTTTCTTT.

This clonotype has a count of ten or more. The V gene is TRBV6-1, the J gene TRBJ1-1; D remains ambiguous. Germline CDR1 MNHNS, CDR2 SASEGT. This CDR3 contains 14 residues. Trimming stripped 6 bases from V and 10 bases from J, with 21 bases between. CDR3 DNA sequence: TGTGCCAGCAGACTTGACGGCCAGACACTGGGAGCTTTCTTT. Encoded protein: CASRLDGQTLGAFF.

The V gene is TRBV20-1, the J gene TRBJ2-3, with 8 bases identical to TRBD2. The CDR3 runs 17 residues. Germline CDR1 reads DFQATT; CDR2 reads SNEGSKA (reference sequence). With V trimmed by 4 bases and J by 2 bases, 14 bases remained unmatched. The CDR3 region is CSATPGGASGYTDTQYF. The CDR3 DNA follows: TGCAGTGCTACCCCAGGAGGGGCTAGCGGGTACACAGATACGCAGTATTTT.

This clonotype was seen many times. V gene TRBV2 combines with J gene TRBJ1-5; D may be TRBD1 (6 bases). Looked up from germline, CDR1 is SNHLY and CDR2 is FYNNEI. Deletions cut 5 bases from V and 5 bases from J, with 19 bases between. The CDR3 has 16 amino acids. CDR3 nucleotide sequence: TGTGCCAGCAGTAAAGACAGGACAAAAAACGATCAGCCCCAGCATTTT. Translated, it gives CASSKDRTKNDQPQHF.

Only a few counts were recorded for this clonotype. V usage is TRBV4-2 and J usage is TRBJ1-1; 7 bases line up with TRBD1. This CDR3 contains 16 residues. The germline V gene encodes CDR1 LGHNA and CDR2 YNFKEQ. The V and J ends lost 0 bases and 1 base, in that order; junction bases with no gene match: 5. The CDR3 here is CASSQDMGQKNTEAFF. The DNA of the CDR3 is TGTGCCAGCAGCCAAGATATGGGACAGAAGAACACTGAAGCTTTCTTT.

This clonotype was seen more than once but under ten times. V usage is TRBV7-9 and J usage is TRBJ1-5; D is possibly TRBD1 (6 bases). V was trimmed by 2 bases and J by 5 bases, leaving 7 bases between them. This CDR3 region has 13 residues. In germline, CDR1 is SEHNR, CDR2 FQNEAQ (reference sequence). CDR3 coding DNA: TGTGCCAGCAGCTTAACAGGGCATCAGCCCCAGCATTTT. Encoded protein: CASSLTGHQPQHF.

In its sample, this clonotype was seen many times. This chain links TRBV29-1 with TRBJ1-1, with no clear D. This CDR3 spans 13 amino acids. Trimming left V 1 base short and J 0 bases short, with 6 bases between. From germline, CDR1 is SQVTM and CDR2 ANQGSEA. The CDR3 nucleotides read TGCAGCGTTGAAGGAACACTGAACACTGAAGCTTTCTTT. It translates to CSVEGTLNTEAFF.

This clonotype was picked up many times. V usage is TRBV15 and J usage is TRBJ1-5; D is perhaps TRBD1 (5 bases). This CDR3 contains 16 residues. The V gene's germline CDR1 is LNHNV and CDR2 YYDKDF (reference sequence). V gave up 1 base and J gave up 5 bases, with 15 bases separating them. The CDR3 DNA reads as TGTGCCACCAGCAGAGTGGACATCTTTTCGCATCAGCCCCAGCATTTT. Translation gives CATSRVDIFSHQPQHF. Drawing the rest from reference TRBV15 and TRBJ1-5, the complete variable domain is DAMVIQNPRYQVTQFGKPVTLSCSQTLNHNVMYWYQQKSSQAPKLLFHYYDKDFNNEADTPDNFQSRRPNTSFCFLDIRSPGLGDTAMYLCATSRVDIFSHQPQHFGDGTRLSIL.

Many counts were recorded for this clonotype. The chain combines TRBV7-2 with TRBJ1-1; the D gene is possibly TRBD1 (5 bases). Trimming removed 5 bases from V and 4 bases from J, with 11 bases in between. Germline V gene data show CDR1 as SGHTA and CDR2 as FQGNSA. There are 13 residues in the CDR3. DNA for the CDR3: TGTGCCAGCAGCCGTCGACAGTTCACTGAAGCTTTCTTT. It encodes CASSRRQFTEAFF.

This clonotype came up many times. The rearrangement uses TRBV12-5 and TRBJ1-5; weak D call: TRBD1 (6 bases). The CDR3 is made up of 16 amino acids. V dropped 6 bases and J dropped 5 bases, with 20 bases sitting between them. Germline loops: CDR1 LGHNT, CDR2 FRNRAP. The CDR3 region is CASGIQGRGFHQPQHF. In nucleotides, the CDR3 is TGTGCTAGTGGGATACAGGGTAGGGGATTTCATCAGCCCCAGCATTTT.

V usage is TRBV6-5 and J usage is TRBJ2-6; D remains unclear. The ends were cut back, 0 bases at V and 0 bases at J, with 9 bases in the middle. The germline V gene encodes CDR1 MNHEY and CDR2 SVGAGI. This CDR3 has 17 residues. The CDR3 nucleotides read TGTGCCAGCAGTTACTCGAGTGGGATCTCTGGGGCCAACGTCCTGACTTTC. Its translation is CASSYSSGISGANVLTF.

V gene TRBV6-1 combines with J gene TRBJ2-3; 8 bases agree with TRBD1. The trim removed 8 bases at V and 4 bases at J, leaving 5 bases unmatched. The germline V gene has CDR1 MNHNS and CDR2 SASEGT. This CDR3 is 13 amino acids long. CDR3 nucleotide sequence: TGTGCCAGCGGAGGGACAGGACCAGATACGCAGTATTTT. Protein product: CASGGTGPDTQYF.